A selection of T cell receptor beta chains follows, all from one sample in a study of T-cell reconstitution after alpha-beta-depleted transplantation in children. TCRdb reprocessed the PCR reads via MiXCR and lists one record per CDR3 protein. Here the sample spans around 270,000 distinct CDR3 sequences, around 10% being singletons. Source: PBMCs, taken before TCRalphabeta/CD19-depleted stem cell transplant. The receptors stem from a boy in the first two years of life with acute myeloid leukemia, due to receive a stem cell transplant. The CDR3 runs from the conserved cysteine through the conserved F or W. The order of the fields is D gene, V gene, J gene, clone size, CDR3 DNA, CDR3 protein. D genes are given only for firm matches. Some rows have no size entry. The others give once, few or many, or a class for an expanded clone.

TRBD1,TRBV5-1,TRBJ2-1,few,TGCGCCAGCAGCAGACCCGGGACAGGACTAAATGAGCAGTTCTTC,CASSRPGTGLNEQFF
.,TRBV5-1,TRBJ1-5,many,TGCGCCAGCAGCCTACCGGCGGATCAGCCCCAGCATTTT,CASSLPADQPQHF
.,TRBV12-3/TRBV12-4,TRBJ2-3,many,TGTGCCAGCACCCACCGGGCAGATACGCAGTATTTT,CASTHRADTQYF
TRBD2,TRBV28,TRBJ2-3,few,TGTGCCAGCAGTTCCGTCTCGCTAGCGGAGGAGCCCACAGATACGCAGTATTTT,CASSSVSLAEEPTDTQYF
.,TRBV7-9,TRBJ1-2,.,TGTGCCAGCAGCTTTCGGGGAGGAAATGGCTACACCTTC,CASSFRGGNGYTF
TRBD1,TRBV20-1,TRBJ1-5,few,TGCAGTGCTAGAGATTCAGGGGGTGATCATCAGCCCCAGCATTTT,CSARDSGGDHQPQHF
.,TRBV12-3/TRBV12-4,TRBJ2-7,many,TGTGCCAGCAGTTTTTCGGGGGAAGAGCAGTACTTC,CASSFSGEEQYF
.,TRBV11-2,TRBJ2-1,few,TGTGCCAGCAGCCCCGTTGCGACTGGGGGCGGTGAGCAGTTCTTC,CASSPVATGGGEQFF
TRBD1,TRBV7-8,TRBJ2-1,.,TGTGCCAGCAGCGTAAGAAATCACAGGGGCAATGAGCAGTTCTTC,CASSVRNHRGNEQFF
TRBD1,TRBV2,TRBJ1-6,.,TGTGCCAGCGCCAGGGGGCTGGGGAATAATTCACCCCTCCACTTT,CASARGLGNNSPLHF
TRBD2,TRBV12-3/TRBV12-4,TRBJ2-1,many,TGTGCCAGCAGCCCGTCGGGACTAGCTGACGGTGAGCAGTTCTTC,CASSPSGLADGEQFF
TRBD2,TRBV7-8,TRBJ2-3,many,TGTGCCAGCAGCTTAGCGGCGGGGGGCACAGATACGCAGTATTTT,CASSLAAGGTDTQYF
.,TRBV7-2,TRBJ2-2,many,TGTGCCAGCAGCTTAGTTTTACAGCCGGGAACCGGGGAGCTGTTTTTT,CASSLVLQPGTGELFF
.,TRBV5-1,TRBJ2-2,many,TGCGCCAGCAGCTTGGACAGGGCGAACACCGGGGAGCTGTTTTTT,CASSLDRANTGELFF
.,TRBV5-6,TRBJ2-2,many,TGTGCCAGCAGCTTGGCCACTTGGGCAGGGGAGAACACCGGGGAGCTGTTTTTT,CASSLATWAGENTGELFF
TRBD1,TRBV29-1,TRBJ1-5,many,TGCAGCGTTTTAACAGGGGGGGGCAATCAGCCCCAGCATTTT,CSVLTGGGNQPQHF
.,TRBV5-1,TRBJ2-7,many,TGTGCCAGCAGCTTAGCTGGCGAGCAGTACTTC,CASSLAGEQYF